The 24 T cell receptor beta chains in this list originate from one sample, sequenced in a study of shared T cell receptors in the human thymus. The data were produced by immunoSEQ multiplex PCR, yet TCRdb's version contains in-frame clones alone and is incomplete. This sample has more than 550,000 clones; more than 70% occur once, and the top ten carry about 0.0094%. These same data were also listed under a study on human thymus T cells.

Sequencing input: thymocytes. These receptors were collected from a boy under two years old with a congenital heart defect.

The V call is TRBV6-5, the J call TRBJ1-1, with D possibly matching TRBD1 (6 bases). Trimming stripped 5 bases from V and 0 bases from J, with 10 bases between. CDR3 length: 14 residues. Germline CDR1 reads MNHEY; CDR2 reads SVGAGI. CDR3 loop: CASSRGHLNTEAFF. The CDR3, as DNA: TGTGCCAGCAGTCGGGGACATCTGAACACTGAAGCTTTCTTT.

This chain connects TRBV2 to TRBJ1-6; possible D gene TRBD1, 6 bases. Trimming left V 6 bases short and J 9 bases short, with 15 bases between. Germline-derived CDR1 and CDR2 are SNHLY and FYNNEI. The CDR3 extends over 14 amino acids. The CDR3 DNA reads TGTGCCAGCAGAGCAGGGGTGGGTGTTTCACCCCTCCACTTT. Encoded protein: CASRAGVGVSPLHF.

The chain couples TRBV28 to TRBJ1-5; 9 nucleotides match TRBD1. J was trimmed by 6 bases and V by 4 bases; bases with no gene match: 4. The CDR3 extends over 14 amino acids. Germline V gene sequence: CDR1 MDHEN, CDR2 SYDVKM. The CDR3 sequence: CASSWGTGPQPQHF. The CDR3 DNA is TGTGCCAGCAGTTGGGGGACAGGGCCTCAGCCCCAGCATTTT.

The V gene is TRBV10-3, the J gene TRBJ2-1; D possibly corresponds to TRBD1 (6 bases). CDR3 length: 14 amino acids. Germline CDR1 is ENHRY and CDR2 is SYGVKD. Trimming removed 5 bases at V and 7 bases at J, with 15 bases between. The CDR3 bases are TGTGCCATCAGTAGGGGGTCAGTACGGAATGAGCAGTTCTTC. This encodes CAISRGSVRNEQFF.

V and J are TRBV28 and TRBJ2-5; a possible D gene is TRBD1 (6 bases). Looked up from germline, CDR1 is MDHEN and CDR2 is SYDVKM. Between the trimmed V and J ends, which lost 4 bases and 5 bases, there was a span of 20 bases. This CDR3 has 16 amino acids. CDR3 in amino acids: CASSSPQQGEWETQYF. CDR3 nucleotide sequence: TGTGCCAGCAGTTCACCACAACAGGGAGAGTGGGAGACCCAGTACTTC.

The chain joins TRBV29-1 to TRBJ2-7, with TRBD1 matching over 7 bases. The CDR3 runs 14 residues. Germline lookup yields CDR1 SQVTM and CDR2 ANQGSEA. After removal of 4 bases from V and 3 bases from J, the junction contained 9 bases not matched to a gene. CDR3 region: CSVASRPGGYEQYF. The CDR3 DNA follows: TGCAGCGTTGCTAGTCGTCCAGGGGGCTACGAGCAGTACTTC.

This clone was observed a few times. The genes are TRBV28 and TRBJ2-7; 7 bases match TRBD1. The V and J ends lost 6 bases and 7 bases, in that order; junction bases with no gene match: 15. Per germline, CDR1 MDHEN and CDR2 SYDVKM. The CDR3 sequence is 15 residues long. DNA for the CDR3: TGTGCCAGCAGACGAAGACAGGGCCATTTCTGGGAGCAGTACTTC. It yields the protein CASRRRQGHFWEQYF.

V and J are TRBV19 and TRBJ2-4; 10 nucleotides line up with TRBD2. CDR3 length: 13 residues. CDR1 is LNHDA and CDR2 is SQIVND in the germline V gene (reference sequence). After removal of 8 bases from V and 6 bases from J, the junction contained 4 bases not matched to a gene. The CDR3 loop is CASGTSAGNIQYF. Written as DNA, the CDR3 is TGTGCCAGTGGGACTAGCGCGGGAAACATTCAGTACTTC.

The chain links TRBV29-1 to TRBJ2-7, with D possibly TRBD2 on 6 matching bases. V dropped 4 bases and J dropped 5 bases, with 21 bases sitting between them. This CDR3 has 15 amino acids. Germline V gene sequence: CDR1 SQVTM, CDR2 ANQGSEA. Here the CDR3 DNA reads TGCAGCGTTGTGAAGGGGCGGGACCCACGCGACGAGCAGTACTTC. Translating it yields CSVVKGRDPRDEQYF.

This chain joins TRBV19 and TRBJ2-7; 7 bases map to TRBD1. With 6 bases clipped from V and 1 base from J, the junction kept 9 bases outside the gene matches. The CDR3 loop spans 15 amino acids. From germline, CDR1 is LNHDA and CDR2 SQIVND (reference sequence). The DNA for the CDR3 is TGTGCCAGTAGCAAGACAGGGAAGGGATCCTACGAGCAGTACTTC. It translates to CASSKTGKGSYEQYF.

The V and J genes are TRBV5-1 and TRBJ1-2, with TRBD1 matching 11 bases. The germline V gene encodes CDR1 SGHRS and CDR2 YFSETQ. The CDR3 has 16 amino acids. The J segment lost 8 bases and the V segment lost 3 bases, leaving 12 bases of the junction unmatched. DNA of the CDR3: TGCGCCAGCAGCTCCGGACAGGGGGCCTTAAGACTGGGCTACACCTTC. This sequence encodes CASSSGQGALRLGYTF.

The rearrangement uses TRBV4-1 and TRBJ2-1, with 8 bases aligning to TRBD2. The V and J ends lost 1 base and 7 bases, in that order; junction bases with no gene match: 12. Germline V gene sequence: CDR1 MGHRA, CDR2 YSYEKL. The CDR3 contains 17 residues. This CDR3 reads CASSQVKAGASENEQFF. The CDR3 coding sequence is TGCGCCAGCAGCCAAGTTAAAGCGGGGGCCTCAGAGAATGAGCAGTTCTTC.

CDR3 nucleotide sequence: TGCGCCAGCAGCTTGTATACAGGGACAGATACGCAGTATTTT. Translating gives CASSLYTGTDTQYF. The chain has TRBV5-1 and TRBJ2-3; TRBD1 might be the D (6 bases). Between the trimmed V and J ends, which lost 1 base and 3 bases, there was a span of 9 bases. Germline-derived CDR1 and CDR2 are SGHRS and YFSETQ. The CDR3 totals 14 residues.

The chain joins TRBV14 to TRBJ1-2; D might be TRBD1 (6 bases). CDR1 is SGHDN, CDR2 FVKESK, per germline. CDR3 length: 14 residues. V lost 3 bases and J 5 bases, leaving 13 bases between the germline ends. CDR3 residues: CASSQEKGVYGYTF. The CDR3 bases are TGTGCCAGCAGCCAGGAGAAGGGGGTTTATGGCTACACCTTC. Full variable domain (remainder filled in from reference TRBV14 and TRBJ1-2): EAGVTQFPSHSVIEKGQTVTLRCDPISGHDNLYWYRRVMGKEIKFLLHFVKESKQDESGMPNNRFLAERTGGTYSTLKVQPAELEDSGVYFCASSQEKGVYGYTFGSGTRLTVV.

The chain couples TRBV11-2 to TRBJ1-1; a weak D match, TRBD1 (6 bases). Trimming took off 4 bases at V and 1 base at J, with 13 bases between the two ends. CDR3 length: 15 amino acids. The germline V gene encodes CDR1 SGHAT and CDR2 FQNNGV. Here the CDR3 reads CASSSKDRPNTEAFF. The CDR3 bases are TGTGCCAGCAGCTCCAAGGACAGACCGAACACTGAAGCTTTCTTT.

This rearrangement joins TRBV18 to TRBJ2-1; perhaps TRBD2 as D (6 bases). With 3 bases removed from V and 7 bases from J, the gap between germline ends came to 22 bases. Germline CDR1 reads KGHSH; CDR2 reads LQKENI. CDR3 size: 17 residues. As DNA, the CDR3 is TGTGCCAGCTCACCTACTCCCGTCGGGAGAGAGAGGAATGAGCAGTTCTTC. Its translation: CASSPTPVGRERNEQFF.

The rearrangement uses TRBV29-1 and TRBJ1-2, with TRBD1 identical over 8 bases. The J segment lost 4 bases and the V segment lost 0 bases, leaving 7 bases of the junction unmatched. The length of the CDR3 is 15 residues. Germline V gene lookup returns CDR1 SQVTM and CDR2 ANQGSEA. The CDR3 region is CSVEDPLGQGYGYTF. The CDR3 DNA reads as TGCAGCGTTGAAGATCCCCTAGGACAGGGCTATGGCTACACCTTC. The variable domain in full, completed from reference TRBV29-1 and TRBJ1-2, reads SAVISQKPSRDICQRGTSLTIQCQVDSQVTMMFWYRQQPGQSLTLIATANQGSEATYESGFVIDKFPISRPNLTFSTLTVSNMSPEDSSIYLCSVEDPLGQGYGYTFGSGTRLTVV.

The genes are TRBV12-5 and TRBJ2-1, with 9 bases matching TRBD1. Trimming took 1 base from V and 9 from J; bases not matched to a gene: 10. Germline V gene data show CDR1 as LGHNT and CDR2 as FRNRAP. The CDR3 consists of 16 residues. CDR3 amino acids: CASGLDPGTGSPEQFF. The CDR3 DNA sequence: TGTGCTAGTGGTTTGGACCCAGGGACAGGGTCACCTGAGCAGTTCTTC.

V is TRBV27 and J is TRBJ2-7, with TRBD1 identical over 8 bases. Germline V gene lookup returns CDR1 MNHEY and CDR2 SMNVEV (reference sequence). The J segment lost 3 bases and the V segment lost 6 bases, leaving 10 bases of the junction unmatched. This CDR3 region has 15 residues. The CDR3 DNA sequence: TGTGCCAGCAGGCTAACGGGACAGGCAGACTACGAGCAGTACTTC. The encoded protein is CASRLTGQADYEQYF.

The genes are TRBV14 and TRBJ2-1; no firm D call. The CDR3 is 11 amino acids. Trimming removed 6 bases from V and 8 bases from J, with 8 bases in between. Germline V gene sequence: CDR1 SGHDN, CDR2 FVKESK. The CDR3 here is CASSLADEQFF. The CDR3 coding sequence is TGTGCCAGCAGTTTGGCGGATGAGCAGTTCTTC.

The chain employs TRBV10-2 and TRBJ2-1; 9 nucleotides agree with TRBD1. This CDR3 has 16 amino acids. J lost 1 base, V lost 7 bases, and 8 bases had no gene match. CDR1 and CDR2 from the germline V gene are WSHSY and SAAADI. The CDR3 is CASISGGTGSYNEQFF. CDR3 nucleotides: TGCGCCAGCATCTCCGGCGGGACAGGGTCCTACAATGAGCAGTTCTTC.

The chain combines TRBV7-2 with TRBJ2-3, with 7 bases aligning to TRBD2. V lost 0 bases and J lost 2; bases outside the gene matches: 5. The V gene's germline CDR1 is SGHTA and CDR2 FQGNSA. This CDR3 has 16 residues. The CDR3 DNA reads TGTGCCAGCAGCTTAGCCGAAAGCGGGGCCACAGATACGCAGTATTTT. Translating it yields CASSLAESGATDTQYF. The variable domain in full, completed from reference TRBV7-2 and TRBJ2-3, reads GAGVSQSPSNKVTEKGKDVELRCDPISGHTALYWYRQSLGQGLEFLIYFQGNSAPDKSGLPSDRFSAERTGGSVSTLTIQRTQQEDSAVYLCASSLAESGATDTQYFGPGTRLTVL.

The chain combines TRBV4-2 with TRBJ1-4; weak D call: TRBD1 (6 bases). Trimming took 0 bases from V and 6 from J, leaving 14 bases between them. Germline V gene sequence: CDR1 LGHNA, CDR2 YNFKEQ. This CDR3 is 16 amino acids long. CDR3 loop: CASSQDGGGGDEKLFF. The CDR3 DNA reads TGTGCCAGCAGCCAAGATGGGGGGGGCGGGGATGAAAAACTGTTTTTT.

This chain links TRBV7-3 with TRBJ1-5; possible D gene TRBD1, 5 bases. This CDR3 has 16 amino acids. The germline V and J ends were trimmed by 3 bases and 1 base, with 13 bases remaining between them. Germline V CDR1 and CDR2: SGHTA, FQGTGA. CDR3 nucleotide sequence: TGTGCCAGCAGCTTGGGGCTGTGGAAGAGCAATCAGCCCCAGCATTTT. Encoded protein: CASSLGLWKSNQPQHF.